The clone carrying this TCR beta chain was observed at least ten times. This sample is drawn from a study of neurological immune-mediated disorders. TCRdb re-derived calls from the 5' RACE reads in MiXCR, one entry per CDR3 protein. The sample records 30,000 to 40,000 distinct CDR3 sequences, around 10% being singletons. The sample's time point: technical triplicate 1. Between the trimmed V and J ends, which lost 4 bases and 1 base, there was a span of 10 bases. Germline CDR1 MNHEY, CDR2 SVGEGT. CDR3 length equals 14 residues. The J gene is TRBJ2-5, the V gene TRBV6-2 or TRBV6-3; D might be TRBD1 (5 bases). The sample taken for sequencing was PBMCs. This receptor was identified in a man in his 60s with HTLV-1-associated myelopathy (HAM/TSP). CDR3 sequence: CASSSQDVQETQYF. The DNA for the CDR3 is TGTGCCAGCAGTTCACAGGACGTCCAAGAGACCCAGTACTTC.